The present T cell receptor (beta chain) was sequenced within a study of cytotoxic CD8 clonotypes in ibrutinib-treated CLL. The germline V and J ends were trimmed by 4 bases and 3 bases, with 7 bases remaining between them. Germline CDR1 reads SGHDN; CDR2 reads FVKESK. The CDR3 is 13 residues long. Clones were read by immunoSEQ multiplex PCR, and TCRdb kept only the in-frame ones, dropping some. The sample includes approximately 140,000 clones, 70% to 85% of them seen just once. The starting material was PBMCs, obtained after 12 months of ibrutinib treatment. V gene TRBV14 combines with J gene TRBJ1-5, with D tentatively TRBD1 (6 bases). The sequence derives from a human donor with chronic lymphocytic leukemia. CDR3 loop: CASSPGVNQPQHF. CDR3 nucleotides: TGTGCCAGCAGCCCAGGGGTCAATCAGCCCCAGCATTTT.